This T cell receptor beta chain was sequenced during a study of post-analysis software for immune sequencing data. As to this clonotype: The target antigen is unknown.

Study observations and caveats: Higher frequency in patients than in controls was seen for roughly five TRBV segments, with TRBV5-6, TRBV5-1 and TRBV20-1 among them.

The CDR3 spans 17 residues. Germline values: CDR1 DFQATT, CDR2 SNEGSKA (reference sequence). The V gene end was trimmed by 3 bases and the J gene end by 5 bases; junction bases not matched to a gene: 8. Unique molecular identifiers had been added to the TCR beta cDNA libraries. A population of about 0.95 to 11 million T cells gave rise to roughly 0.5 million cDNA molecules. TCRdb ran MiXCR on the PCR reads and lists one entry per CDR3 protein. This sample yields hundreds of thousands of distinct CDR3 sequences, of which around 60% are seen a single time; around 11% belongs to the top ten. The receptor comes from a girl aged 2-10 years with multiple sclerosis. Sequences were obtained from blood. The V call is TRBV20-1, the J call TRBJ2-2; 14 bases line up with TRBD2. In nucleotides, the CDR3 is TGCAGTGCTAGGGGGGGACTAGCGGGAGTCGGGACCGGGGAGCTGTTTTTT. Its protein product is CSARGGLAGVGTGELFF.